Here is one TCR beta chain with its context. TCR beta CDR3 regions were amplified from RNA. The HTBI primer set served for first-round RT-PCR of the TCR CDR3. TCRdb independently ran MiXCR on the multiplex PCR reads; one entry per CDR3 protein. The sample contains some 490,000 distinct CDR3 sequences, 20% to 25% of which appear only once. The record originates from a study of T cells in Graves' hyperthyroidism and ophthalmopathy. Material: blood. This TCR was sampled from a woman between 65 and 79 years old with Graves' ophthalmopathy.

For the CDR3, the DNA is TGTGCCAGCAGTTCCCTCTTCGGGGCCAGAGAGTTCTTC. Translated, it gives CASSSLFGAREFF. The chain uses TRBV12-3 or TRBV12-4 and TRBJ2-1; either TRBD1 or TRBD2 may fit D (5 bases each). Trimming left V 4 bases short and J 14 bases short, with 18 bases between. The CDR3 covers 13 residues.